Each of the 2 T cell receptor beta chains below was sequenced from the same sample in a study of blood T cell repertoires in COVID-19. The data were produced by immunoSEQ multiplex PCR, yet TCRdb's version contains in-frame clones alone and is incomplete. The repertoire includes roughly 130,000 clones, 84% of them detected once, and approximately 3.9% sits in the top ten. Sequenced input: PBMCs or T cells enriched from blood (not recorded which). Receptors were obtained from a woman aged 25 to 39 who had recovered from COVID-19.

V and J are TRBV9 and TRBJ2-5, with 12 bases identical to TRBD2. This CDR3 is built from 15 residues. The J segment lost 4 bases and the V segment lost 3 bases, leaving 4 bases of the junction unmatched. Per the germline V gene, CDR1 is SGDLS and CDR2 is YYNGEE. CDR3 DNA sequence: TGTGCCAGCAGCGGGGAGGGACTAGCGGGAGAGACCCAGTACTTC. This sequence encodes CASSGEGLAGETQYF.

The genes are TRBV6-2 or TRBV6-3 and TRBJ1-6; D remains ambiguous. CDR3 length: 13 residues. V lost 4 bases and J 5 bases, leaving 6 bases between the germline ends. CDR1 and CDR2 (germline): MNHEY, SVGEGT. This chain's CDR3 is CASSWQDNSPLHF. The CDR3 bases are TGTGCCAGCAGTTGGCAGGATAATTCACCCCTCCACTTT.